This T cell receptor (beta chain) comes out of a study of blood T cells in healthy people across ages. A second PCR of 7 to 11 cycles used a sample-barcoded 5' primer and a J-beta primer mix. Sequencing recovered at least 2.5 million CDR3-containing paired-end reads from each sample. TCRdb re-called the 5' RACE reads with MiXCR, one entry per CDR3 protein. The repertoire holds roughly 680,000 distinct CDR3 sequences, approximately 52% seen once, with roughly 12% in the top ten. Comment on this clonotype: A much larger clone lies a single base off, so this may be a read error.

The CDR3 sequence is 15 residues long. CDR1 and CDR2 from the germline V gene are DFQATT and SNEGSKA (reference sequence). Around 10 milliliters of peripheral blood were drawn from each donor. Sequencing input: blood. The TCR originated in an elderly woman in good health. This rearrangement joins TRBV20-1 to TRBJ2-5; 15 bases line up with TRBD2. The CDR3 protein is CSVEGLAGGPWAQYF. The CDR3 region has the DNA TGCAGCGTAGAAGGACTAGCGGGAGGGCCGTGGGCCCAGTACTTC.